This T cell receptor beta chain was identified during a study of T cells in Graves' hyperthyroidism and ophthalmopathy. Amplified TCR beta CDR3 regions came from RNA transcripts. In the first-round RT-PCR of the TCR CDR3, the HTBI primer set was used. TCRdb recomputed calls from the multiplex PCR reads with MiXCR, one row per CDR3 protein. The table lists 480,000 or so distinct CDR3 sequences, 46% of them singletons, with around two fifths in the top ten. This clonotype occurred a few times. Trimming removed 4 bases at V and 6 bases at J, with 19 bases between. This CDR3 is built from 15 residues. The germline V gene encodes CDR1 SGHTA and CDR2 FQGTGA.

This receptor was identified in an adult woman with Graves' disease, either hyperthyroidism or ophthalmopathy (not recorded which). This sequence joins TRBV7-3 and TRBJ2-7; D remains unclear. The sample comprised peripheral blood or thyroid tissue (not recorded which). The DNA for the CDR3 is TGTGCCAGCAGCTCCGAGTGGGTGATCTATTGCGAGCAGTACTTC. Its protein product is CASSSEWVIYCEQYF.